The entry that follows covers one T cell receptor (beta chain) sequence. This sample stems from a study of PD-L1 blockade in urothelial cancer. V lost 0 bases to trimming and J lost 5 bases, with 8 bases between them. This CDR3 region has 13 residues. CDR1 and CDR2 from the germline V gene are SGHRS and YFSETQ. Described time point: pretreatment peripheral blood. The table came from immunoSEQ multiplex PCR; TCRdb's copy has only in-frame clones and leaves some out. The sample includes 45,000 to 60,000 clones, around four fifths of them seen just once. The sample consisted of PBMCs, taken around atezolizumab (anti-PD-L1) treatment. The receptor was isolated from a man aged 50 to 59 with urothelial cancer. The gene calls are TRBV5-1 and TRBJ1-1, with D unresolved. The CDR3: CASSLAPQTEAFF. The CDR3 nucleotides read TGCGCCAGCAGCTTGGCCCCACAGACTGAAGCTTTCTTT. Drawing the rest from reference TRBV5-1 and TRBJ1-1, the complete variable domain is KAGVTQTPRYLIKTRGQQVTLSCSPISGHRSVSWYQQTPGQGLQFLFEYFSETQRNKGNFPGRFSGRQFSNSRSEMNVSTLELGDSALYLCASSLAPQTEAFFGQGTRLTVV.